Below, one TCR beta chain is given with its context. Antigen: not known. In the same sample, other DNA sequences code for this CDR3. The germline V and J ends were trimmed by 7 bases and 0 bases, with 20 bases remaining between them. Germline V lookup: CDR1 SNHLY, CDR2 FYNNEI. This CDR3 is built from 17 residues. This specimen belongs to a study of cytomegalovirus exposure and HLA in healthy donors. Both 60 Vbeta primers and 13 Jbeta primers went into the PCR. Assay used: immunoSEQ multiplex PCR; TCRdb lists only in-frame clones, some missing. The repertoire holds 110,000 or so clones, 70% to 85% seen once, with 2% to 3% in the top ten. Study-wide findings and caveats: Among the most significant clusters, several appeared linked to common viral pathogens in a later analysis. Most TCRs appeared rarely, but some public TCRs recurred in many donors. A list of 150 or so TCR beta chains associated with cytomegalovirus was given.

This chain connects TRBV2 to TRBJ2-3, with a possible D match to TRBD2 (6 bases). The source is a woman between 18 and 29 years old in good health and CMV-seronegative. The sequenced sample was PBMCs. The CDR3 loop reads CASTGPLAASSTDTQYF. The CDR3 DNA reads as TGTGCCAGCACCGGCCCCTTAGCGGCGTCCAGCACAGATACGCAGTATTTT.